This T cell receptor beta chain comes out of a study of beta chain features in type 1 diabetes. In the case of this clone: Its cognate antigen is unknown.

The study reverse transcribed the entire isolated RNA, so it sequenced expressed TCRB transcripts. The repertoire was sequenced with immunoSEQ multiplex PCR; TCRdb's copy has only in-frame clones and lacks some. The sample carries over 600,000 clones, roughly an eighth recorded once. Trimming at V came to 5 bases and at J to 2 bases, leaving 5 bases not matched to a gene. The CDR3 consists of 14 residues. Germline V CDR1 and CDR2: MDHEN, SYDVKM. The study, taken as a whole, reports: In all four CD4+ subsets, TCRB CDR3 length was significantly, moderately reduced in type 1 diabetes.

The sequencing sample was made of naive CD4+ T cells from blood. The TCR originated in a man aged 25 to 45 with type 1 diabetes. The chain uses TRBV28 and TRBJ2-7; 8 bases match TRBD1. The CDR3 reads CASSTGGTAYEQYF. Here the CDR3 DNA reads TGTGCCAGCAGTACAGGGGGGACCGCCTACGAGCAGTACTTC.